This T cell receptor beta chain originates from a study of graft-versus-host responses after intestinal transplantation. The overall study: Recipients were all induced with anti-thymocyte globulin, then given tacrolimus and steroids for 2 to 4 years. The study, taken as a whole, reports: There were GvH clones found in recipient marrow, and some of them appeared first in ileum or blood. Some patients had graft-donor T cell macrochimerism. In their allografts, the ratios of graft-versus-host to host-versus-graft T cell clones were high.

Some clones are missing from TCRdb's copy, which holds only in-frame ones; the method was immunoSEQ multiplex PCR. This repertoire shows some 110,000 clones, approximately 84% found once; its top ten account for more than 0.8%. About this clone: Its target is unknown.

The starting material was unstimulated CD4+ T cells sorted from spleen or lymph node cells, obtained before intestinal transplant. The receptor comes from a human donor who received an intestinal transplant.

The CDR3 bases are TGTGCCAGCAGCCTCCGGCAGGAGGCCAAAAACATTCAGTACTTC. Translating gives CASSLRQEAKNIQYF. The chain joins TRBV5-4 to TRBJ2-4; D not certain. V lost 4 bases to trimming and J lost 1 base, with 12 bases between them. This CDR3 has 15 amino acids. CDR1 is SGHNT and CDR2 is YYREEE in the germline V gene (reference sequence).